Below, 27 T cell receptor beta chains from the same sample are listed, as sequenced in a study of blood T cell repertoires in COVID-19. Only in-frame clones appear in the TCRdb table, and some are missing; sequencing was by immunoSEQ multiplex PCR. Of just over 200,000 clones listed, 60% to 85% are singletons. The material sequenced was peripheral blood. Every receptor here comes from a woman aged 65 to 85 with acute or convalescent COVID-19.

V and J are TRBV29-1 and TRBJ2-7; 8 nucleotides match TRBD2. Germline V gene lookup returns CDR1 SQVTM and CDR2 ANQGSEA. Trimming at V came to 5 bases and at J to 0 bases, leaving 15 bases not matched to a gene. This CDR3 is built from 17 residues. CDR3 DNA: TGCAGCGTTATAAGCGGGAGTCGGTACGGACGCTCCTACGAGCAGTACTTC. This translates into CSVISGSRYGRSYEQYF.

This clone is a singleton in its sample. V gene TRBV5-1 combines with J gene TRBJ2-1; D gene unclear. V dropped 4 bases and J dropped 0 bases, with 14 bases sitting between them. CDR1 and CDR2 from the germline V gene are SGHRS and YFSETQ. The CDR3 has 16 residues. The CDR3 DNA reads as TGCGCCAGCAGCCCATCTGTTGAGAGCTCCTACAATGAGCAGTTCTTC. Its translation is CASSPSVESSYNEQFF.

The rearrangement joins TRBV5-4 to TRBJ2-7; TRBD2 aligns across 11 bases. The CDR3 is made up of 17 amino acids. Germline-derived CDR1 and CDR2 are SGHNT and YYREEE (reference sequence). J was trimmed by 5 bases and V by 4 bases; bases with no gene match: 14. CDR3 region: CASSDGVAGGLGDEQYF. The CDR3 region has the DNA TGTGCCAGCAGCGATGGAGTAGCGGGAGGGCTCGGGGACGAGCAGTACTTC.

The V and J genes are TRBV7-6 and TRBJ2-7, with 10 bases matching TRBD2. V gave up 4 bases and J gave up 6 bases; unmatched junction bases: 6. There are 14 residues in the CDR3. CDR1 and CDR2 (germline): SGHVS, FNYEAQ. CDR3 sequence: CASSSTSGKGEQYF. DNA of the CDR3: TGTGCCAGCAGCTCCACTAGCGGGAAGGGCGAGCAGTACTTC.

The rearrangement links TRBV29-1 to TRBJ2-7; D is possibly TRBD2 (5 bases). CDR1 and CDR2 (germline): SQVTM, ANQGSEA. V was trimmed by 4 bases and J by 2 bases, leaving 6 bases between them. The CDR3 runs to 11 residues. CDR3 region: CSVAGAYEQYF. The DNA of the CDR3 is TGCAGCGTTGCCGGGGCCTACGAGCAGTACTTC.

This chain links TRBV18 with TRBJ1-1; the match to TRBD1 covers 9 bases. The V and J ends lost 2 bases and 7 bases, in that order; junction bases with no gene match: 11. Germline V gene lookup returns CDR1 KGHSH and CDR2 LQKENI. This CDR3 is 16 amino acids long. DNA of the CDR3: TGTGCCAGCTCACCATGGAGGACAGGGGACGGGGATGAAGCTTTCTTT. It yields the protein CASSPWRTGDGDEAFF.

As DNA, the CDR3 is TGCGCCAGCAGTCAATCTCGGACTAGCGGGAGCCACGGCACCGGGGAGCTGTTTTTT. This encodes CASSQSRTSGSHGTGELFF. This chain connects TRBV23-1 to TRBJ2-2; TRBD2 aligns across 13 bases. TRBV23-1 is an ORF for which the function is uncertain. The CDR3 runs to 19 residues. Trimming cost V 0 bases and J 4 bases; bases outside gene matches: 8.

The rearrangement uses TRBV19 and TRBJ1-2; TRBD1 matches at 8 bases. The V gene's germline CDR1 is LNHDA and CDR2 SQIVND (reference sequence). With V trimmed by 7 bases and J by 2 bases, 15 bases remained unmatched. This CDR3 comprises 17 residues. The CDR3 nucleotides read TGTGCCAGTAATATCTGGACAGGGAGGGTGGAGAACTATGGCTACACCTTC. It is translated as CASNIWTGRVENYGYTF. The variable domain in full, completed from reference TRBV19 and TRBJ1-2, reads DGGITQSPKYLFRKEGQNVTLSCEQNLNHDAMYWYRQDPGQGLRLIYYSQIVNDFQKGDIAEGYSVSREKKESFPLTVTSAQKNPTAFYLCASNIWTGRVENYGYTFGSGTRLTVV.

The rearrangement links TRBV5-8 to TRBJ1-6, with D possibly being TRBD1 (6 bases). Germline-derived CDR1 and CDR2 are SGHTS and YDEGEE. The CDR3 totals 19 residues. The V and J ends lost 2 bases and 0 bases respectively, with 18 bases between them. The CDR3 bases are TGTGCCAGCAGCTTCCAGGGGCACCTTGAACGCTCCTATAATTCACCCCTCCACTTT. Translated: CASSFQGHLERSYNSPLHF.

The chain recombines TRBV7-9 with TRBJ1-4, with D hard to call. This CDR3 is built from 12 residues. In germline, CDR1 is SEHNR, CDR2 FQNEAQ (reference sequence). The V end lost 3 bases, the J end lost 11 bases, and 10 bases lay between the germline ends. This CDR3 is CASSFLGGKLFF. DNA of the CDR3: TGTGCCAGCAGCTTTCTGGGCGGGAAACTGTTTTTT.

This clone was seen a handful of times. The chain combines TRBV6-6 with TRBJ1-2; D possibly corresponds to TRBD1 (5 bases). The CDR3 runs 14 residues. V was shortened by 5 bases and J by 2 bases, with 12 bases between the two germline ends. CDR1 MNHNY and CDR2 SVGAGI come from the germline V gene (reference sequence). Here the CDR3 DNA reads TGTGCCAGCAGTCAACAAGGGGAAAACTATGGCTACACCTTC. Amino acid sequence: CASSQQGENYGYTF.

The gene calls are TRBV18 and TRBJ2-1; D is perhaps TRBD2 (6 bases). Trimming stripped 2 bases from V and 1 base from J, with 27 bases between. CDR1 and CDR2 from the germline V gene are KGHSH and LQKENI. The CDR3 contains 21 residues. CDR3: CASSPRGGAGRAGPSYNEQFF. CDR3 in DNA: TGTGCCAGCTCACCAAGAGGCGGGGCGGGGAGAGCGGGCCCTTCCTACAATGAGCAGTTCTTC.

This clone has more than one count but fewer than ten. The J gene is TRBJ2-7, the V gene TRBV28; 9 positions agree with TRBD1. This CDR3 comprises 16 residues. The trim removed 5 bases at V and 4 bases at J, leaving 12 bases unmatched. In germline, CDR1 is MDHEN, CDR2 SYDVKM. For the CDR3, the DNA is TGTGCCAGCAGTGCTACCGGGACAGGGCGCGGATACGAGCAGTACTTC. This codes for CASSATGTGRGYEQYF. Together with reference TRBV28 and TRBJ2-7, the CDR3 gives the full variable domain: DVKVTQSSRYLVKRTGEKVFLECVQDMDHENMFWYRQDPGLGLRLIYFSYDVKMKEKGDIPEGYSVSREKKERFSLILESASTNQTSMYLCASSATGTGRGYEQYFGPGTRLTVT.

This clone was seen only once. The CDR3 DNA is TGCAGCGTCTGGGACAGGACCTCTAACTATGGCTACACCTTC. The encoded protein is CSVWDRTSNYGYTF. The chain combines TRBV29-1 with TRBJ1-2, with 8 positions matching TRBD1. The V and J ends lost 6 bases and 0 bases, in that order; junction bases with no gene match: 6. The CDR3 is 14 amino acids. In germline, CDR1 is SQVTM, CDR2 ANQGSEA.

This sequence joins TRBV5-1 and TRBJ1-1; the match to TRBD1 covers 8 bases. After removal of 3 bases from V and 7 bases from J, the junction contained 5 bases not matched to a gene. CDR1 and CDR2 from the germline V gene are SGHRS and YFSETQ. The CDR3 contains 13 residues. The CDR3 sequence: CASSSGQGGEAFF. CDR3 sequence (DNA): TGCGCCAGCAGCTCCGGACAGGGCGGTGAAGCTTTCTTT.

The chain uses TRBV7-9 and TRBJ2-7; 7 positions match TRBD1. The CDR3 loop spans 18 amino acids. From germline, CDR1 is SEHNR and CDR2 FQNEAQ (reference sequence). The V gene end was trimmed by 1 base and the J gene end by 1 base; junction bases not matched to a gene: 13. The CDR3 loop is CASSLVLRKGGGSYEQYF. As DNA, the CDR3 is TGTGCCAGCAGCTTAGTTTTGCGAAAAGGGGGCGGATCCTACGAGCAGTACTTC. Combining the CDR3 with reference TRBV7-9 and TRBJ2-7 gives the whole variable domain DTGVSQNPRHKITKRGQNVTFRCDPISEHNRLYWYRQTLGQGPEFLTYFQNEAQLEKSRLLSDRFSAERPKGSFSTLEIQRTEQGDSAMYLCASSLVLRKGGGSYEQYFGPGTRLTVT.

The rearrangement links TRBV18 to TRBJ2-1, with a weak D call TRBD1 (5 bases). The V and J ends lost 2 bases and 5 bases respectively, with 10 bases between them. The CDR3 covers 14 residues. Germline V gene lookup returns CDR1 KGHSH and CDR2 LQKENI. The CDR3 region is CASSPGQGNNEQFF. As DNA, the CDR3 is TGTGCCAGCTCACCAGGGCAGGGTAACAATGAGCAGTTCTTC. The full variable domain, with the rest looked up from reference TRBV18 and TRBJ2-1, is NAGVMQNPRHLVRRRGQEARLRCSPMKGHSHVYWYRQLPEEGLKFMVYLQKENIIDESGMPKERFSAEFPKEGPSILRIQQVVRGDSAAYFCASSPGQGNNEQFFGPGTRLTVL.

The J gene is TRBJ2-2, the V gene TRBV5-4; a weak D match, TRBD2 (6 bases). Germline V gives CDR1 SGHNT, CDR2 YYREEE (reference sequence). V lost 2 bases and J 0 bases, leaving 11 bases between the germline ends. This CDR3 has 16 amino acids. The CDR3 loop is CASSFGGTSNTGELFF. The CDR3 DNA reads as TGTGCCAGCAGCTTTGGCGGGACTTCGAACACCGGGGAGCTGTTTTTT. Full variable domain (missing parts from reference TRBV5-4 and TRBJ2-2): ETGVTQSPTHLIKTRGQQVTLRCSSQSGHNTVSWYQQALGQGPQFIFQYYREEENGRGNFPPRFSGLQFPNYSSELNVNALELDDSALYLCASSFGGTSNTGELFFGEGSRLTVL.

This rearrangement joins TRBV6-4 to TRBJ2-3; 8 bases match TRBD2. The CDR3 covers 15 residues. The V gene end was trimmed by 5 bases and the J gene end by 2 bases; junction bases not matched to a gene: 6. Germline V gives CDR1 MRHNA, CDR2 SNTAGT. The CDR3 protein is CASSPLAGYTDTQYF. The DNA of the CDR3 is TGTGCCAGCAGTCCTCTAGCGGGCTACACAGATACGCAGTATTTT.

The chain has TRBV11-2 and TRBJ2-3; 7 bases map to TRBD2. CDR1 and CDR2 (germline): SGHAT, FQNNGV. The CDR3 sequence is 15 residues long. Losses at the gene ends were 4 bases for V and 1 base for J; bases not matched to a gene: 5. In DNA form, the CDR3 reads TGTGCCAGCAGCTCCCCGGGAGGAGGCACAGATACGCAGTATTTT. The encoded protein is CASSSPGGGTDTQYF.

The genes are TRBV19 and TRBJ2-1; TRBD1 aligns across 9 bases. Germline CDR1 is LNHDA and CDR2 is SQIVND (reference sequence). The trim removed 7 bases at V and 9 bases at J, leaving 7 bases unmatched. The CDR3 has 13 amino acids. The CDR3 DNA follows: TGTGCCAGTACCCAAGGACAGGGGCCTGAGCAGTTCTTC. It specifies CASTQGQGPEQFF. Drawing the rest from reference TRBV19 and TRBJ2-1, the complete variable domain is DGGITQSPKYLFRKEGQNVTLSCEQNLNHDAMYWYRQDPGQGLRLIYYSQIVNDFQKGDIAEGYSVSREKKESFPLTVTSAQKNPTAFYLCASTQGQGPEQFFGPGTRLTVL.

With respect to this clone: The sample has other DNA sequences that encode this CDR3 too. The chain uses TRBV5-1 and TRBJ1-1; maybe TRBD1 (5 bases). Trimming pared 2 bases from V and 1 base from J, leaving 6 bases between. Germline V gene lookup returns CDR1 SGHRS and CDR2 YFSETQ. The CDR3 is made up of 13 amino acids. CDR3 in DNA: TGCGCCAGCAGCTTCAGGGAGAACACTGAAGCTTTCTTT. It codes for CASSFRENTEAFF. The entire variable domain, with the rest obtained from reference TRBV5-1 and TRBJ1-1, is as follows: KAGVTQTPRYLIKTRGQQVTLSCSPISGHRSVSWYQQTPGQGLQFLFEYFSETQRNKGNFPGRFSGRQFSNSRSEMNVSTLELGDSALYLCASSFRENTEAFFGQGTRLTVV.

The J gene is TRBJ2-2, the V gene TRBV18, with D possibly TRBD2 on 7 matching bases. This CDR3 is 17 amino acids long. CDR1 and CDR2 (germline): KGHSH, LQKENI. Trimming removed 0 bases from V and 5 bases from J, with 16 bases in between. In DNA, the CDR3 is TGTGCCAGCTCACCACCGGGGGGGGGCGGAATAACCGGGGAGCTGTTTTTT. Translation: CASSPPGGGGITGELFF.

A few counts support this clone. The chain has TRBV10-1 and TRBJ2-5; no definite D call. V lost 5 bases, J lost 5 bases, and 6 bases lay in between. Germline V gives CDR1 WNHNN, CDR2 SYGVQD (reference sequence). The CDR3 runs to 11 residues. The CDR3: CASSPQETQYF. DNA of the CDR3: TGCGCCAGCAGTCCTCAGGAGACCCAGTACTTC.

This clone showed up just a few times. V is TRBV5-4 and J is TRBJ1-6; tentatively, D is TRBD1 (5 bases). In germline, CDR1 is SGHNT, CDR2 YYREEE (reference sequence). This CDR3 has 15 amino acids. The germline V and J ends were trimmed by 3 bases and 6 bases, with 13 bases remaining between them. The CDR3 sequence: CASSSNRRINSPLHF. CDR3 sequence (DNA): TGTGCCAGCAGCTCAAACAGGAGAATTAATTCACCCCTCCACTTT.

The CDR3 nucleotides read TGTGCCAGCAGTTTATCCCCCTTAGCGGAGGCGCAGTATTTT. Protein sequence: CASSLSPLAEAQYF. The rearrangement uses TRBV27 and TRBJ2-3; maybe TRBD2 (6 bases). The germline V gene encodes CDR1 MNHEY and CDR2 SMNVEV (reference sequence). Trimming cost V 0 bases and J 10 bases, with 14 bases left between them. CDR3 length equals 14 residues.

The chain couples TRBV6-5 to TRBJ2-3, with TRBD2 matching 8 bases. The CDR3 runs to 15 residues. J was trimmed by 6 bases and V by 3 bases; bases with no gene match: 8. Germline V gene data show CDR1 as MNHEY and CDR2 as SVGAGI. The CDR3 sequence: CASSYLAGGGDTQYF. CDR3 sequence (DNA): TGTGCCAGCAGTTATCTCGCGGGAGGAGGGGATACGCAGTATTTT.